This T cell receptor (beta chain) was identified during a study of blood T cell repertoires in COVID-19. Study-wide context: Samples came from the United States, Italy and Spain, spanning acute and convalescent COVID-19. T cells, B-cell-depleted T cells, or PBMCs provided the cDNA or gDNA that served as material.

Looked up from germline, CDR1 is SGHTA and CDR2 is FQGNSA. The CDR3 extends over 14 amino acids. Losses at the gene ends were 2 bases for V and 4 bases for J; bases not matched to a gene: 3. This clone was detected once. At the DNA level, this CDR3 is encoded by other sequences in the same sample as well. Original data processing: Amplification from reference gene primers served as the basis for estimated nucleated cell counts. Clones were read by immunoSEQ multiplex PCR, and TCRdb kept only the in-frame ones, dropping some. V, J and clone size were drawn from that table, and D and trimming were deduced from the DNA. The table includes approximately 200,000 clones, approximately 87% detected once.

This chain links TRBV7-2 with TRBJ2-7; 9 bases are a match to TRBD2. Material for sequencing was peripheral blood. The TCR comes from a woman between 45 and 60 years old with acute or convalescent COVID-19. The CDR3 DNA reads TGTGCCAGCAGCTTACTGGCGGGGGGGTACGAGCAGTACTTC. Its protein is CASSLLAGGYEQYF. Using reference TRBV7-2 and TRBJ2-7 for the parts outside the CDR3, the full variable domain is GAGVSQSPSNKVTEKGKDVELRCDPISGHTALYWYRQSLGQGLEFLIYFQGNSAPDKSGLPSDRFSAERTGGSVSTLTIQRTQQEDSAVYLCASSLLAGGYEQYFGPGTRLTVT.